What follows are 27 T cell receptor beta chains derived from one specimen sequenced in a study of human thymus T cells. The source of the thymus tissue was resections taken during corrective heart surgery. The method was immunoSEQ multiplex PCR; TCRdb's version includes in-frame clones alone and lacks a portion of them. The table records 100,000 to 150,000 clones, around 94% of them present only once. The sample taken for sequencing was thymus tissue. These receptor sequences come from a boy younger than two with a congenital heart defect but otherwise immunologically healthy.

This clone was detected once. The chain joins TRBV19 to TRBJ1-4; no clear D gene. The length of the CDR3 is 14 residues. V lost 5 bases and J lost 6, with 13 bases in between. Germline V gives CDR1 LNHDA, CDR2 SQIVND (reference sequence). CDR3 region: CASSPLEKDEKLFF. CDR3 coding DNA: TGTGCCAGTAGTCCCCTAGAGAAGGATGAAAAACTGTTTTTT. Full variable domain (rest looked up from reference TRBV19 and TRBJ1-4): DGGITQSPKYLFRKEGQNVTLSCEQNLNHDAMYWYRQDPGQGLRLIYYSQIVNDFQKGDIAEGYSVSREKKESFPLTVTSAQKNPTAFYLCASSPLEKDEKLFFGSGTQLSVL.

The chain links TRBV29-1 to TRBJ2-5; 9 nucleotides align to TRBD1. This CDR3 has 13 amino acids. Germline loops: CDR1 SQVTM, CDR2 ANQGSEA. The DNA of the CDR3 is TGCACCATTAGGACAGGGGCAGGAGAGACCCAGTACTTC. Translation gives CTIRTGAGETQYF.

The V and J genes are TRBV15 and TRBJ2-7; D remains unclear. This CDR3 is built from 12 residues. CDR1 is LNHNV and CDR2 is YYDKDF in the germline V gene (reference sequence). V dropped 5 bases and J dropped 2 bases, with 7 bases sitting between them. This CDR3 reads CATSRVPYEQYF. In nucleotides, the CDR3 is TGTGCCACCAGCCGAGTCCCCTACGAGCAGTACTTC.

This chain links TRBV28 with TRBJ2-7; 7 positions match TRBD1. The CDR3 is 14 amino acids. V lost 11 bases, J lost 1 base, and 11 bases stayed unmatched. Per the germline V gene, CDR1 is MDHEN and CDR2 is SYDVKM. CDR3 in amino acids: CAARTGGISYEQYF. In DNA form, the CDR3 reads TGTGCCGCAAGGACAGGAGGTATATCCTACGAGCAGTACTTC.

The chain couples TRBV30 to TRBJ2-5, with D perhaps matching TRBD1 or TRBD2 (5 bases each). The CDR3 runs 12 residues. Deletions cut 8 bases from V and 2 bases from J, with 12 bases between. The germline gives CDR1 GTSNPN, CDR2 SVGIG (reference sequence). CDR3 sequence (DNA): TGTGCCGGGACGGATTCTCAAGAGACCCAGTACTTC. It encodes CAGTDSQETQYF.

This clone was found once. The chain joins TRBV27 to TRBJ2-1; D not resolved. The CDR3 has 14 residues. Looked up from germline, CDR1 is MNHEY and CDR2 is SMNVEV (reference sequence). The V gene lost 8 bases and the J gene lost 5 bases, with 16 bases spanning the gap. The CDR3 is CASSPSLPNNEQFF. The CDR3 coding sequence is TGTGCCAGCTCCCCGTCGCTGCCCAACAATGAGCAGTTCTTC.

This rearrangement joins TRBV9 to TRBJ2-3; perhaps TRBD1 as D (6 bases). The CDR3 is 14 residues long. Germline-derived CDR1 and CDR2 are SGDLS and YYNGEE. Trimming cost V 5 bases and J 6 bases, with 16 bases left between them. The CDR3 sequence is CASSDRPRADTQYF. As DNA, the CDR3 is TGTGCCAGCAGTGACAGGCCCAGGGCGGATACGCAGTATTTT.

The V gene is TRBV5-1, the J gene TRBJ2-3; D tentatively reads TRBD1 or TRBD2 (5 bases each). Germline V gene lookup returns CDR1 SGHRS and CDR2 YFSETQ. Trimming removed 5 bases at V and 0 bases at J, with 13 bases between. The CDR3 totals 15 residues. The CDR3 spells CASRGDAPSTDTQYF. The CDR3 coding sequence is TGCGCCAGCAGGGGGGACGCGCCTAGCACAGATACGCAGTATTTT.

CDR3: CASSHRDTYNEQFF. Here the CDR3 DNA reads TGTGCCAGCAGCCATCGGGACACCTACAATGAGCAGTTCTTC. J is TRBJ2-1 and V is TRBV5-6; D possibly corresponds to TRBD1 (6 bases). V was trimmed by 4 bases and J by 2 bases, leaving 10 bases between them. Germline V lookup: CDR1 SGHDT, CDR2 YYEEEE. The CDR3 covers 14 residues.

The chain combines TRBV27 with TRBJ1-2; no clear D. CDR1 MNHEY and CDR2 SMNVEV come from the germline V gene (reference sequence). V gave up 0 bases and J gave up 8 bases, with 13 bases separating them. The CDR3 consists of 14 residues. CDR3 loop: CASSLSPWLVGYTF. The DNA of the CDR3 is TGTGCCAGCAGTTTATCCCCGTGGCTAGTAGGCTACACCTTC.

The CDR3 sequence: CAISDKGATGNTIYF. In DNA, the CDR3 is TGTGCCATCAGTGACAAGGGGGCGACGGGAAACACCATATATTTT. The chain is built from TRBV10-3 and TRBJ1-3; 7 nucleotides line up with TRBD1. Germline CDR1 and CDR2: ENHRY and SYGVKD. V was pared by 3 bases and J by 4 bases, with 6 bases of the junction left unmatched. CDR3 length: 15 amino acids.

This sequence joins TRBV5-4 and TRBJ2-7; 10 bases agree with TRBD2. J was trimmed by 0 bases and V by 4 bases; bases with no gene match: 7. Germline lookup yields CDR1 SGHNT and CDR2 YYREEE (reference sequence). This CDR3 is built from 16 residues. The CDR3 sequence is CASSPYPSGGSYEQYF. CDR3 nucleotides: TGTGCCAGCAGCCCTTACCCTAGCGGGGGCTCCTACGAGCAGTACTTC. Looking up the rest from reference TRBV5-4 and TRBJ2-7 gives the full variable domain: ETGVTQSPTHLIKTRGQQVTLRCSSQSGHNTVSWYQQALGQGPQFIFQYYREEENGRGNFPPRFSGLQFPNYSSELNVNALELDDSALYLCASSPYPSGGSYEQYFGPGTRLTVT.

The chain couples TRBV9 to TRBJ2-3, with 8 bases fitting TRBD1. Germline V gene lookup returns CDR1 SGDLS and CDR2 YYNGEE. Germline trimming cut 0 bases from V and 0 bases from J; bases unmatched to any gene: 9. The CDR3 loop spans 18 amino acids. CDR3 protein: CASSVDWYWTGSTDTQYF. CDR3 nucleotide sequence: TGTGCCAGCAGCGTAGATTGGTACTGGACAGGGAGCACAGATACGCAGTATTTT.

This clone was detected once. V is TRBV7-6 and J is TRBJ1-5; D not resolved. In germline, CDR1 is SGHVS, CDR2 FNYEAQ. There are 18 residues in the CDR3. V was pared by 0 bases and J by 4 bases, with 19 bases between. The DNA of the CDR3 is TGTGCCAGCAGCTTAGCCCCCCCCAGTAGTTGGGAGAATCAGCCCCAGCATTTT. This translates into CASSLAPPSSWENQPQHF.

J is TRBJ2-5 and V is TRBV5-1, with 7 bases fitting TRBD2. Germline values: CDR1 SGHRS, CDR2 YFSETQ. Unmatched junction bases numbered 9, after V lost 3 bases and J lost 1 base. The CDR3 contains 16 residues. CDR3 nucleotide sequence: TGCGCCAGCAGCTGGGCTAGCGGCCCTTCCCAAGAGACCCAGTACTTC. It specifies CASSWASGPSQETQYF. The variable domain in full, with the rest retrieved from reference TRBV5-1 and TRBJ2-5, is KAGVTQTPRYLIKTRGQQVTLSCSPISGHRSVSWYQQTPGQGLQFLFEYFSETQRNKGNFPGRFSGRQFSNSRSEMNVSTLELGDSALYLCASSWASGPSQETQYFGPGTRLLVL.

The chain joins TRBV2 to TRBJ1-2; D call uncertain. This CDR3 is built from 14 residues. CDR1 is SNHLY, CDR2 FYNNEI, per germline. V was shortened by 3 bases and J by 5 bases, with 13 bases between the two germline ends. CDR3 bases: TGTGCCAGCAGTGACGGACGGGCTGAATATGGCTACACCTTC. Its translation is CASSDGRAEYGYTF.

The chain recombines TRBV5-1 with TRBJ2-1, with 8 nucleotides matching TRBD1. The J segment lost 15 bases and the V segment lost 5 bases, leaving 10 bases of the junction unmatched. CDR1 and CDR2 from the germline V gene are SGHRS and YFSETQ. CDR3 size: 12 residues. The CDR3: CASSWDRRLWFF. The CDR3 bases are TGCGCCAGCAGTTGGGACAGGCGGCTTTGGTTCTTC.

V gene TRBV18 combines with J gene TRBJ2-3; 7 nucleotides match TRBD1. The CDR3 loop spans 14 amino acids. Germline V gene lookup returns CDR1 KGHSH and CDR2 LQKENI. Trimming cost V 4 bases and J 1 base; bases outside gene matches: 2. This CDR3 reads CASSHRGGTDTQYF. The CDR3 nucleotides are TGTGCCAGCTCACACAGGGGCGGCACAGATACGCAGTATTTT.

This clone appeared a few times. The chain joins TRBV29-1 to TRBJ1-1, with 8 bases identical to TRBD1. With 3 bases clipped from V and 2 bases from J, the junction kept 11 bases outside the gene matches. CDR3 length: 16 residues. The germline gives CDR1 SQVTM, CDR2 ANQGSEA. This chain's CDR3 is CSVEVGQVIPNTEAFF. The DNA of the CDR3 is TGCAGCGTTGAGGTGGGACAGGTGATCCCCAACACTGAAGCTTTCTTT.

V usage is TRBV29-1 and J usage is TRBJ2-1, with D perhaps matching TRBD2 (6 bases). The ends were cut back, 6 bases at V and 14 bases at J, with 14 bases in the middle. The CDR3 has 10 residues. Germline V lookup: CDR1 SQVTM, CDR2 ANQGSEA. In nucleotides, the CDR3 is TGCAGCGTCCGGCTTTCGGGGGAGTTCTTC. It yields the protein CSVRLSGEFF.

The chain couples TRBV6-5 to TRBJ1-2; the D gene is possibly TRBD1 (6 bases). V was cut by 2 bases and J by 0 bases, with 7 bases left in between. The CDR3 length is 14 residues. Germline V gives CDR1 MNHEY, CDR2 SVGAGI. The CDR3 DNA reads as TGTGCCAGCAGTTACGGGACACCTAACTATGGCTACACCTTC. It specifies CASSYGTPNYGYTF.

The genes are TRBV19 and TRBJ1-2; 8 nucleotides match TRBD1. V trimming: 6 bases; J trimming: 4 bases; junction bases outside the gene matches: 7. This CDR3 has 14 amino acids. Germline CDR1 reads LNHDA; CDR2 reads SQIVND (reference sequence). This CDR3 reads CASRWDRQTYGYTF. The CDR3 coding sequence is TGTGCCAGTAGGTGGGACAGGCAAACCTATGGCTACACCTTC.

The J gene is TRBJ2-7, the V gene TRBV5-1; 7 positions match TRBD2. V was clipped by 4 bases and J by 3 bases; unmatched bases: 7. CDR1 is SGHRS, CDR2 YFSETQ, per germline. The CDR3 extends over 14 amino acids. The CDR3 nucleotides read TGCGCCAGCAGCACAGCGACTAGCAGCTACGAGCAGTACTTC. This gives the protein CASSTATSSYEQYF.

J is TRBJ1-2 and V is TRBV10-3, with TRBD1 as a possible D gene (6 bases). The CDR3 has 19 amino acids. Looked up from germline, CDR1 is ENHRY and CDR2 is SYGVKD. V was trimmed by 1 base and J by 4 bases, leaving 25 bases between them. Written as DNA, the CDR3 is TGTGCCATCAGTGAGTTCCATGGGCAGGGGAGGAAAGTAATCTATGGCTACACCTTC. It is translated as CAISEFHGQGRKVIYGYTF.

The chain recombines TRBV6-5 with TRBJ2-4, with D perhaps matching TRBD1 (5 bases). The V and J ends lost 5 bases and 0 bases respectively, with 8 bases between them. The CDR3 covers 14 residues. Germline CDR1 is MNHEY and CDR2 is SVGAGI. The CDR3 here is CASSEDRAKNIQYF. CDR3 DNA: TGTGCCAGCAGTGAAGACAGAGCCAAAAACATTCAGTACTTC.

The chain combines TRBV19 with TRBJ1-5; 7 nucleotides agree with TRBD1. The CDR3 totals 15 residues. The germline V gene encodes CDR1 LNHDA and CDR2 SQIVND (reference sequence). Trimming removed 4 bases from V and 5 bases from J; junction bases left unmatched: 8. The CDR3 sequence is CASSTQTQGDQPQHF. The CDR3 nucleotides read TGTGCCAGTAGTACCCAAACGCAGGGGGATCAGCCCCAGCATTTT.

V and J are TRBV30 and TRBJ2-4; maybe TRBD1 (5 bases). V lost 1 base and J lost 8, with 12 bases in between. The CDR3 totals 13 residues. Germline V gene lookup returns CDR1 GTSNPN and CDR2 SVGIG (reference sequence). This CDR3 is CAWSAQGRYIQYF. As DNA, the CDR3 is TGTGCCTGGAGTGCCCAGGGAAGGTACATTCAGTACTTC.